This T cell receptor (beta chain) was obtained from a study of OX40 agonist ivuxolimab in advanced cancers. For the study at large: Prior anti-PD-1, anti-PD-L1 or anti-CTLA-4 therapy was allowed; less than 45% had some.

The CDR3 loop spans 15 amino acids. Trimming stripped 4 bases from V and 1 base from J, with 11 bases between. Germline CDR1 and CDR2: SGHRS and YFSETQ. Here immunoSEQ multiplex PCR was the method, and the copy in TCRdb shows in-frame clones only, minus some. The data show about 76,000 clones, 85% to 90% seen once. The V call is TRBV5-1, the J call TRBJ2-2; D may be TRBD2 (6 bases). The sequencing used CD4+ or CD8+ T cells sorted from blood, collected in a trial of the OX40 agonist ivuxolimab. The receptor comes from an adult with an advanced solid tumor such as melanoma, head and neck, liver or kidney cancer. CDR3 in amino acids: CASSPGGMNTGELFF. The CDR3, as DNA: TGCGCCAGCAGCCCCGGGGGAATGAACACCGGGGAGCTGTTTTTT.